This entry lists 30 T cell receptor beta chains sequenced from one sample in a study of shared clonotypes between healthy human individuals. Measured with immunoSEQ multiplex PCR; TCRdb has only the in-frame clones, and not every one. The data hold about 2.5 million clones, with 85% to 95% observed a single time. Sequencing was done on a sample of naive CD4+ T cells from PBMCs. Subset meaning: CD45RA+ positively selected. The receptors derive from a man in his late teens or twenties in good health. Some clones in this sample may be carry-over from other donors' samples.

This chain connects TRBV4-2 to TRBJ2-5; TRBD2 agrees at 8 bases. V was clipped by 1 base and J by 3 bases; unmatched bases: 19. The CDR3 length is 20 residues. The germline gives CDR1 LGHNA, CDR2 YNFKEQ. The CDR3 here is CASSQGLLGAGGDVEETQYF. The CDR3 DNA reads as TGTGCCAGCAGCCAAGGGTTATTGGGCGCGGGAGGAGATGTGGAAGAGACCCAGTACTTC.

V usage is TRBV19 and J usage is TRBJ2-3; TRBD2 matches at 11 bases. V was clipped by 8 bases and J by 4 bases; unmatched bases: 2. The CDR3 is 13 amino acids. Germline CDR1 is LNHDA and CDR2 is SQIVND (reference sequence). CDR3 in amino acids: CASGLAGSDTQYF. The CDR3 DNA follows: TGTGCCAGTGGACTAGCGGGTTCAGATACGCAGTATTTT.

The V gene is TRBV6-1, the J gene TRBJ1-4; 9 bases are a match to TRBD1. The CDR3 length is 15 residues. Germline V lookup: CDR1 MNHNS, CDR2 SASEGT. V dropped 4 bases and J dropped 10; count of bases not matched to a gene: 10. The CDR3, as DNA: TGTGCCAGCAGTGCCCCGAGACAGGGGGGCGTAAAACTGTTTTTT. Its translation: CASSAPRQGGVKLFF.

The chain joins TRBV28 to TRBJ1-5; TRBD1 is a possible D gene (5 bases). With 6 bases removed from V and 9 bases from J, the gap between germline ends came to 15 bases. CDR3 size: 13 residues. Per the germline V gene, CDR1 is MDHEN and CDR2 is SYDVKM. This chain's CDR3 is CASRGDFLLPQHF. DNA for the CDR3: TGTGCCAGCAGGGGGGACTTTTTACTGCCCCAGCATTTT.

This rearrangement joins TRBV4-2 to TRBJ1-3, with TRBD1 identical over 9 bases. This CDR3 region has 16 residues. From germline, CDR1 is LGHNA and CDR2 YNFKEQ. The V segment lost 5 bases and the J segment 4 bases; nucleotides outside the gene matches: 9. CDR3 region: CASSIKTGGSGNTIYF. The CDR3 bases are TGTGCCAGCAGCATAAAGACAGGGGGGTCCGGAAACACCATATATTTT.

The chain carries TRBV11-2 and TRBJ2-7; possible D gene TRBD2, 6 bases. CDR3 length: 14 amino acids. CDR1 is SGHAT, CDR2 FQNNGV, per germline. Trimming removed 2 bases at V and 6 bases at J, with 14 bases between. CDR3 region: CASSLYSGLIEQYF. CDR3 nucleotides: TGTGCCAGCAGCTTATACAGCGGGCTGATCGAGCAGTACTTC.

This chain uses TRBV11-2 with TRBJ2-7; D is unresolved. The germline gives CDR1 SGHAT, CDR2 FQNNGV. This CDR3 is 14 amino acids long. V gave up 2 bases and J gave up 2 bases, with 10 bases separating them. CDR3 region: CASSLNLGPYEQYF. The DNA of the CDR3 is TGTGCCAGCAGCTTAAATCTGGGCCCCTACGAGCAGTACTTC.

CDR3 DNA: TGTGCCAGCAAGGGACAGGGGCGAAGTCAGCCCCAGCATTTT. This codes for CASKGQGRSQPQHF. V gene TRBV6-5 combines with J gene TRBJ1-5; 10 bases are a match to TRBD1. CDR1 is MNHEY and CDR2 is SVGAGI in the germline V gene. The V segment lost 7 bases and the J segment 6 bases; nucleotides outside the gene matches: 6. The CDR3 is 14 amino acids.

This clone has a handful of counts. The chain carries TRBV6-5 and TRBJ1-5, with 8 bases aligning to TRBD1. J lost 5 bases, V lost 5 bases, and 8 bases had no gene match. Germline V gene sequence: CDR1 MNHEY, CDR2 SVGAGI. The CDR3 runs to 15 residues. The CDR3 nucleotides are TGTGCCAGCAGTGCCACCGGGACAGGAGATCAGCCCCAGCATTTT. This gives the protein CASSATGTGDQPQHF.

J is TRBJ1-3 and V is TRBV10-3; no reliable D call. Trimming took 4 bases from V and 0 from J, leaving 10 bases between them. The CDR3 is made up of 15 amino acids. Germline values: CDR1 ENHRY, CDR2 SYGVKD. CDR3 sequence: CAISAGESSGNTIYF. CDR3 coding DNA: TGTGCCATCAGTGCTGGGGAGAGCTCTGGAAACACCATATATTTT.

This clone was found a few times. The chain combines TRBV28 with TRBJ1-2; D gene ambiguous. CDR3 length: 13 amino acids. The V gene's germline CDR1 is MDHEN and CDR2 SYDVKM. The V end lost 8 bases, the J end lost 2 bases, and 12 bases lay between the germline ends. The CDR3 DNA is TGTGCCAGCTGGTATGCCAGCAACTATGGCTACACCTTC. It yields the protein CASWYASNYGYTF.

The chain recombines TRBV7-9 with TRBJ2-2, with 11 bases that match TRBD2. The CDR3 has 16 amino acids. Germline V gene lookup returns CDR1 SEHNR and CDR2 FQNEAQ (reference sequence). V lost 4 bases, J lost 6 bases, and 7 bases stayed unmatched. Written as DNA, the CDR3 is TGTGCCAGCAGCTCCCACATACTAGCGGGAGCCGGGGAGCTGTTTTTT. It codes for CASSSHILAGAGELFF.

Here the CDR3 reads CASSSEEDTQYF. The DNA for the CDR3 is TGTGCCAGCAGCTCCGAGGAGGATACGCAGTATTTT. The chain carries TRBV7-9 and TRBJ2-3; D remains ambiguous. The V end lost 4 bases, the J end lost 6 bases, and 8 bases lay between the germline ends. Germline V gives CDR1 SEHNR, CDR2 FQNEAQ (reference sequence). CDR3 length: 12 residues.

V and J are TRBV5-1 and TRBJ1-3, with 7 bases fitting TRBD1. This CDR3 contains 14 residues. CDR1 and CDR2 from the germline V gene are SGHRS and YFSETQ. Germline trimming cut 4 bases from V and 3 bases from J; bases unmatched to any gene: 4. The CDR3 DNA reads as TGCGCCAGCAGCCTGACAGGGATTGGAAACACCATATATTTT. It yields the protein CASSLTGIGNTIYF.

The rearrangement links TRBV18 to TRBJ1-4; no reliable D call. The V gene's germline CDR1 is KGHSH and CDR2 LQKENI. V was pared by 1 base and J by 6 bases, with 6 bases between. The CDR3 has 13 residues. In nucleotides, the CDR3 is TGTGCCAGCTCACCACTTAGGGATGAAAAACTGTTTTTT. This encodes CASSPLRDEKLFF.

The chain uses TRBV28 and TRBJ2-2; TRBD1 matches at 8 bases. V gave up 6 bases and J gave up 1 base; unmatched junction bases: 7. Germline-derived CDR1 and CDR2 are MDHEN and SYDVKM. The CDR3 loop spans 16 amino acids. CDR3 sequence reads: CASRTPGTGNTGELFF. The DNA of the CDR3 is TGTGCCAGCAGGACGCCCGGGACAGGGAACACCGGGGAGCTGTTTTTT.

The chain couples TRBV2 to TRBJ2-1; 11 bases agree with TRBD2. Germline CDR1 reads SNHLY; CDR2 reads FYNNEI. The ends lost 6 bases at V and 4 bases at J; junction bases unmatched: 5. The CDR3 covers 15 residues. The CDR3 is CASSLAGGLYNEQFF. In DNA, the CDR3 is TGTGCCAGCAGCTTAGCGGGAGGGCTATACAATGAGCAGTTCTTC.

As concerns this clone: The same CDR3 also results from other DNA sequences found in this sample. This chain uses TRBV7-2 with TRBJ1-5, with unresolved D. Germline V gives CDR1 SGHTA, CDR2 FQGNSA. The CDR3 loop spans 12 amino acids. Trimming took 3 bases from V and 7 from J, leaving 7 bases between them. The CDR3 loop is CASSLRGQPQHF. CDR3 bases: TGTGCCAGCAGCTTGCGGGGACAGCCCCAGCATTTT.

In this sample, this clone turned up a few times. This chain joins TRBV29-1 and TRBJ1-1; 11 bases fit TRBD1. The junction had 6 bases not matched to a gene; V was cut back by 1 base and J by 8 bases. Germline assignment: CDR1 SQVTM and CDR2 ANQGSEA. The CDR3 is 14 residues long. CDR3 in amino acids: CSVEVIGQGAEAFF. The CDR3 DNA reads TGCAGCGTTGAAGTCATAGGACAGGGGGCCGAAGCTTTCTTT.

This rearrangement joins TRBV28 to TRBJ2-7, with D possibly TRBD2 on 5 matching bases. CDR1 is MDHEN and CDR2 is SYDVKM in the germline V gene. The CDR3 covers 13 residues. Trimming cost V 5 bases and J 3 bases, with 11 bases left between them. CDR3 sequence (DNA): TGTGCCAGCAGTATTACACGGGACTACGAGCAGTACTTC. It yields the protein CASSITRDYEQYF.

The rearrangement links TRBV29-1 to TRBJ2-6, with D tentatively TRBD2 (6 bases). CDR3 length: 14 residues. Germline CDR1 and CDR2: SQVTM and ANQGSEA. Deletions cut 5 bases from V and 4 bases from J, with 12 bases between. The CDR3 nucleotides are TGCAGCGTTCTCAGGGAGGCCGGGGCCAACGTCCTGACTTTC. Residues: CSVLREAGANVLTF.

The count of this clone is one. The chain is built from TRBV25-1 and TRBJ2-5; D is perhaps TRBD1 or TRBD2 (6 bases each). CDR1 MGHDK and CDR2 SYGVNS come from the germline V gene. V gave up 4 bases and J gave up 5 bases, with 14 bases separating them. CDR3 length: 14 amino acids. The CDR3 nucleotides are TGTGCCAGCAGTGGGGGGGCGCTCTCGGAGACCCAGTACTTC. This codes for CASSGGALSETQYF.

As for this clone: Additional DNA sequences in this sample encode the identical CDR3. The rearrangement uses TRBV9 and TRBJ2-3; D ambiguous. The CDR3 has 14 amino acids. Germline lookup yields CDR1 SGDLS and CDR2 YYNGEE. The ends were cut back, 0 bases at V and 3 bases at J, with 8 bases in the middle. DNA of the CDR3: TGTGCCAGCAGCGTAGCTCGGCTAACAGATACGCAGTATTTT. Translation: CASSVARLTDTQYF.

The chain employs TRBV11-2 and TRBJ1-2; 7 positions agree with TRBD1. Germline CDR1 SGHAT, CDR2 FQNNGV. V trimming: 5 bases; J trimming: 7 bases; junction bases outside the gene matches: 10. The CDR3 runs 14 residues. Written as DNA, the CDR3 is TGTGCCAGCAGCGGAAGGGAGGGGGCCGGTGGCTACACCTTC. It is translated as CASSGREGAGGYTF.

The chain has TRBV5-4 and TRBJ2-3, with 8 bases that match TRBD2. The CDR3 consists of 15 residues. In germline, CDR1 is SGHNT, CDR2 YYREEE (reference sequence). The V segment lost 4 bases and the J segment 6 bases; nucleotides outside the gene matches: 10. The CDR3 sequence is CASSPRTSNGDTQYF. The CDR3 DNA reads TGTGCCAGCAGCCCGAGGACTAGCAACGGGGATACGCAGTATTTT.

The rearrangement joins TRBV10-3 to TRBJ1-2; the D is unclear. The CDR3 totals 13 residues. Germline V gene data show CDR1 as ENHRY and CDR2 as SYGVKD. With 6 bases removed from V and 4 bases from J, the gap between germline ends came to 12 bases. Here the CDR3 reads CAISGPDFYGYTF. The DNA for the CDR3 is TGTGCCATCAGCGGGCCGGACTTCTATGGCTACACCTTC.

The count of this clone is one. CDR3 DNA sequence: TGTGCCAGCAGGGATCCGGGAAAACAGGCTTTCTTT. As protein: CASRDPGKQAFF. The gene calls are TRBV2 and TRBJ1-1; D unclear. The V gene's germline CDR1 is SNHLY and CDR2 FYNNEI. This CDR3 has 12 amino acids. With 6 bases removed from V and 11 bases from J, the gap between germline ends came to 16 bases.

The chain recombines TRBV18 with TRBJ2-3, with TRBD2 matching over 10 bases. With V trimmed by 6 bases and J by 5 bases, 11 bases remained unmatched. This CDR3 region has 16 residues. Germline CDR1 KGHSH, CDR2 LQKENI. The CDR3 reads CASSRGLAAGGDTQYF. CDR3 in DNA: TGTGCCAGCTCCCGAGGACTAGCGGCTGGTGGAGATACGCAGTATTTT.

The chain employs TRBV9 and TRBJ2-1, with 7 positions matching TRBD2. Unmatched junction bases numbered 5, after V lost 0 bases and J lost 5 bases. The germline V gene has CDR1 SGDLS and CDR2 YYNGEE. The CDR3 length is 15 residues. The CDR3 reads CASSVEGGSHNEQFF. CDR3 nucleotides: TGTGCCAGCAGCGTAGAGGGCGGGAGCCACAATGAGCAGTTCTTC.

The table lists this clone with a few counts. Different DNA sequences within this sample yield the same CDR3. This chain joins TRBV10-3 and TRBJ2-2; D is unclear. This CDR3 has 11 amino acids. V was trimmed by 0 bases and J by 7 bases, leaving 0 bases between them. Germline CDR1 is ENHRY and CDR2 is SYGVKD. CDR3 coding DNA: TGTGCCATCAGTGAGTCCGGGGAGCTGTTTTTT. It yields the protein CAISESGELFF.